The present TCR beta chain was sequenced within a study of patients and donors after allogeneic stem cell transplantation (dated by TCRdb to the early 2020s). This clonotype was found a few times. Its antigen is not yet known. Qualities for individual bases were not recorded, and no much larger clone is one base off. The library was made by RT-PCR. The instrument was a NextSeq 550. TCRdb passed the public sequencing reads through fastp at Q25 and MiXCR, retaining productive beta sequences. When rows share a CDR3 protein, they turn into one entry using the most common DNA and genes. The sample table lists approximately 210,000 distinct CDR3 sequences, 41% of them with a count of one. Together, the top ten hold 33% of the sample. Input material: blood, either unsorted or a sorted T cell fraction (not recorded which). The sequence derives from a human donor who was either an allogeneic HSCT recipient or a stem cell or donor lymphocyte infusion donor (not recorded which). It is not recorded whose cells these are; they may come from a transplant donor.

The CDR3 protein is CASSQDERGTYEQYF. The DNA reads TGCGCCAGCAGCCAAGATGAGCGGGGGACCTACGAGCAGTACTTC. The chain joins TRBV4-3 to TRBJ2-7; TRBD2 lines up with 8 middle nucleotides. CDR1 LGHNA and CDR2 YSLEER are derived from the germline V gene. There are 15 amino acids in the CDR3, from cysteine to phenylalanine inclusive. Only the CDR3 DNA stays, 45 bases, in frame from base 1. V lost 0 bases and J lost 2 bases, and the count of bases not matched to a germline gene is 3.